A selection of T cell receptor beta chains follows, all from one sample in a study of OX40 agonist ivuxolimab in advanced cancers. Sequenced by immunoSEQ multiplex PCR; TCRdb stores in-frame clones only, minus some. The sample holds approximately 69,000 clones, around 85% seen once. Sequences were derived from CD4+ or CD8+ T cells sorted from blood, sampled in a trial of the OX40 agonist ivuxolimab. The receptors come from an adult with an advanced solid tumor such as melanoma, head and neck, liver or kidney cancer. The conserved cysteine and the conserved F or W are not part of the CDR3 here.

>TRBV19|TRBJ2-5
ASSLHGQWETQY
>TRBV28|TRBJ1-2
ASSLWKENYGYT
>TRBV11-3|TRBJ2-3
ASSPSVGARTDTQY
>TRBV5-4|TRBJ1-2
ASSSPTGDYGYT
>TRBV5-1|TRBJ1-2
ASSSGTGSVGGYT
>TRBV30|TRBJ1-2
AWSGGPGAYGYT
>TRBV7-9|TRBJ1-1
ASSLTLNTEAF
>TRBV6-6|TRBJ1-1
ASSPRRRTEAF
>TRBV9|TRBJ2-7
ASSATGTGVYEQY
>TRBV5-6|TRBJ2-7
ASSELAGGLYEQY
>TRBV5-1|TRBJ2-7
ASSSWEDGDQEQY
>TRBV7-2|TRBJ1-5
ASSLEVSNQPQH
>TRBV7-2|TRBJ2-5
ASSLTAGTETQY
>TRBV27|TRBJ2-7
ASSFIGLATASYEQY
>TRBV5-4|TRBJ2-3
ASSSLGQGFTDTQY
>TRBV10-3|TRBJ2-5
AISERQTYQETQY
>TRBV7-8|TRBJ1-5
ASSPGPTGGSGNQPQH
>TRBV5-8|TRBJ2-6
ASSLGRRLRANVLT
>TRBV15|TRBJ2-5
ATSRDRVETQY
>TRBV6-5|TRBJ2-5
ASDQFQETQY
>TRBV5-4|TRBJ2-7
ASILSGGSYEQY
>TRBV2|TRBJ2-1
ASRRLAGGDIPNEQF
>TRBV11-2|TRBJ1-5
ASSLVTGRYSNQPQH
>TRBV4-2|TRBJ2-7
ASSQDLADYEQY
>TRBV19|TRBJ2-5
ASSIIREGRETQY
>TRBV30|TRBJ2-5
AWRPSGVETQY
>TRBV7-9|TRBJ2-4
ASSLGGTVAKNIQY
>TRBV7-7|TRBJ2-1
ASSSGLAGGHNEQF
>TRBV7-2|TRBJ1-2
ASSPQVDLYGYT
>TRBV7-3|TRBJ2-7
ASSPSGTGNSYEQY
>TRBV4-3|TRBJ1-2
ASSQGPGGGKPNYGYT
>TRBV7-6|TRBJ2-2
ASSLGVSSNTGELF
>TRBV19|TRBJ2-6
ASRSGSSGANVLT
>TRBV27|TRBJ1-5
ASSFTGHSNQPQH
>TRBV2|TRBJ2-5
ASSDPGTSGTQY
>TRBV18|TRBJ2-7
ASSQTGGETYEQY
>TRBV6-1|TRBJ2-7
ASSEALGVTRSYEQY
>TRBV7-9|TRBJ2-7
ASSPHGGYNKPYEQY
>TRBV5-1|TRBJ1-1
ASSLAQVNTEAF
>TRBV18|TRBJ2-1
ASSPGSGNNEQF
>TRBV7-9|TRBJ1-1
ASSEQGLNTEAF
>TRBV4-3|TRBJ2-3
ASSPLVRGTQY
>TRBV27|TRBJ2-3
ASSSGRAFTDTQY
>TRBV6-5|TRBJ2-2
ASNRGADFTGELF
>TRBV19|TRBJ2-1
ASTPGAASAYNEQF
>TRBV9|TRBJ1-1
ASSGTGGRGPMNTEAF
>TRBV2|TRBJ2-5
ASGPEETQY
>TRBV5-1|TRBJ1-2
ASSRGQGASVDGYT
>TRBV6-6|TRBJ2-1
ASSRTSASYNEQF
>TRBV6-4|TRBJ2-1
ASSYNERGSEQF
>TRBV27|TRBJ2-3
ASSLGRGEGTQY
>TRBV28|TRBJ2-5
ASSAGGPQETQY
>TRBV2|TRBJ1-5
ASSTYPGQQPNQPQH
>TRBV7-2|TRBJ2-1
ASSFLQGEGKNEQF
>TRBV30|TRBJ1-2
AWRGGGGGYT
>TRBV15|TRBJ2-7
ATSRDRAGVEGYEQY
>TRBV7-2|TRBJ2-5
ASSSTTLETQY
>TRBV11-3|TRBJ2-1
ASSDGLAGDYNEQF